This TCR beta chain was sequenced for a study of T cells after yellow fever vaccination. TCRdb passed the 5' RACE reads through MiXCR, listing each CDR3 protein once. Of some 500,000 distinct CDR3 sequences listed, about 14% are singletons. Trimming at V came to 3 bases and at J to 3 bases, leaving 10 bases not matched to a gene. The CDR3 consists of 17 residues. With regard to this clonotype: No antigen is known for it.

The study's findings and limits: Contaminating bulk clonotypes could be abundant in FACS-sorted repertoires. Compared with primary, the secondary response was weaker and peaked at day 5, not 15.

The origin of this receptor is a young man who received the YFV17D yellow fever vaccine. Sequenced material: PBMCs, taken on the day of the yellow fever booster vaccination. The V call is TRBV12-3 or TRBV12-4, the J call TRBJ2-3, with 9 bases that match TRBD2. The CDR3 DNA reads as TGTGCCAGCAGTTTCTACCCCGGGACTAGCAGGACAGATACGCAGTATTTT. Its protein product is CASSFYPGTSRTDTQYF.